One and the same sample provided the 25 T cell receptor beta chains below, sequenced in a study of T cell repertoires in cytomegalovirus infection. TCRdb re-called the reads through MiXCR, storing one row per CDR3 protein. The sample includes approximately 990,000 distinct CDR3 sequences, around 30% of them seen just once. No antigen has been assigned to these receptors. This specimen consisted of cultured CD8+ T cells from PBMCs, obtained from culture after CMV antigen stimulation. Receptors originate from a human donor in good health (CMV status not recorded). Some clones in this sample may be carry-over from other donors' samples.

The CDR3 coding sequence is TGTGCCAGCAGCCGCCCTGTGGGCACAGATACGCAGTATTTT. Translating gives CASSRPVGTDTQYF. V and J are TRBV7-6 and TRBJ2-3; unclear D gene. The CDR3 is 14 residues long. From germline, CDR1 is SGHVS and CDR2 FNYEAQ. Trimming pared 5 bases from V and 1 base from J, leaving 10 bases between.

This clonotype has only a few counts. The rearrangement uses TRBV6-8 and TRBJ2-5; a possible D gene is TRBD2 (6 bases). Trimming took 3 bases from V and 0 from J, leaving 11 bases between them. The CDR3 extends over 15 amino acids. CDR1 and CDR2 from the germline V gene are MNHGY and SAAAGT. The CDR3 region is CASSYEWEDQETQYF. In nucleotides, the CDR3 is TGTGCCAGCAGTTATGAGTGGGAGGACCAAGAGACCCAGTACTTC.

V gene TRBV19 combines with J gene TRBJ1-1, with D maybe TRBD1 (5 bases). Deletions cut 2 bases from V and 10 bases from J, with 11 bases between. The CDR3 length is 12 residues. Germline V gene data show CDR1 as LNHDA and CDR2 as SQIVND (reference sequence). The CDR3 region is CASSIPGRRAFF. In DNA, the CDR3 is TGTGCCAGTAGTATACCGGGGCGTAGAGCTTTCTTT.

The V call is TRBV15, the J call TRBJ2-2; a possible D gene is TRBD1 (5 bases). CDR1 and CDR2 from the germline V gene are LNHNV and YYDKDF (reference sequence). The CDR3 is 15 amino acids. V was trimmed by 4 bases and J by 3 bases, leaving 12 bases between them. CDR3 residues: CATSTSTEYTGELFF. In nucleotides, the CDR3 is TGTGCCACCAGCACCTCGACAGAGTACACCGGGGAGCTGTTTTTT. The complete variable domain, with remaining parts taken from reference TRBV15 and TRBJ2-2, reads DAMVIQNPRYQVTQFGKPVTLSCSQTLNHNVMYWYQQKSSQAPKLLFHYYDKDFNNEADTPDNFQSRRPNTSFCFLDIRSPGLGDTAMYLCATSTSTEYTGELFFGEGSRLTVL.

CDR3 nucleotides: TGTGCCAGCAGTCGAGGGATCCGCTATGGCTACACCTTC. It yields the protein CASSRGIRYGYTF. The chain uses TRBV27 and TRBJ1-2; D ambiguous. Trimming took 5 bases from V and 4 from J, leaving 11 bases between them. CDR1 is MNHEY and CDR2 is SMNVEV in the germline V gene (reference sequence). This CDR3 has 13 residues.

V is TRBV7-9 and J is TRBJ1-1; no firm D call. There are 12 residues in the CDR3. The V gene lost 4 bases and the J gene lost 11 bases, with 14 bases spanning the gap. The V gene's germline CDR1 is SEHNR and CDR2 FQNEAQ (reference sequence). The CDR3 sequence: CASSSTSRDAFF. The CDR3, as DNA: TGTGCCAGCAGCTCTACATCCCGCGACGCTTTCTTT.

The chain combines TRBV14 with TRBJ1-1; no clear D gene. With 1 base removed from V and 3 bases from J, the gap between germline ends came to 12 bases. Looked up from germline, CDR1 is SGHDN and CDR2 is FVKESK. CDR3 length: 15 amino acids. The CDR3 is CASSQVPQLYTEAFF. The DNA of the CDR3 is TGTGCCAGCAGCCAAGTGCCCCAGCTGTACACTGAAGCTTTCTTT. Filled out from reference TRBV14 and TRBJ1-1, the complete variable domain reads EAGVTQFPSHSVIEKGQTVTLRCDPISGHDNLYWYRRVMGKEIKFLLHFVKESKQDESGMPNNRFLAERTGGTYSTLKVQPAELEDSGVYFCASSQVPQLYTEAFFGQGTRLTVV.

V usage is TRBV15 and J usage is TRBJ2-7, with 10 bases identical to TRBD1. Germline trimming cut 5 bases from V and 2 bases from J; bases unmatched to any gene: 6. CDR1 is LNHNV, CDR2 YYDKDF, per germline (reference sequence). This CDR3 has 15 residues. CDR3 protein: CATSGTGARTYEQYF. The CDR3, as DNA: TGTGCCACCAGCGGGACAGGGGCGCGGACCTACGAGCAGTACTTC. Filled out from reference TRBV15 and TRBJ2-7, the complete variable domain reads DAMVIQNPRYQVTQFGKPVTLSCSQTLNHNVMYWYQQKSSQAPKLLFHYYDKDFNNEADTPDNFQSRRPNTSFCFLDIRSPGLGDTAMYLCATSGTGARTYEQYFGPGTRLTVT.

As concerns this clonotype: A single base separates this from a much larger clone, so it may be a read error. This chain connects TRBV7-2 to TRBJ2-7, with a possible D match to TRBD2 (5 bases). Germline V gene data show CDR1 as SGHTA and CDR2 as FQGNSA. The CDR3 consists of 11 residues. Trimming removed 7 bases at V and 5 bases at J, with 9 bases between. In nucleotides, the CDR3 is TGTGCCAGCACCCCCGGGAACGAGCAGTACTTC. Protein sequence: CASTPGNEQYF.

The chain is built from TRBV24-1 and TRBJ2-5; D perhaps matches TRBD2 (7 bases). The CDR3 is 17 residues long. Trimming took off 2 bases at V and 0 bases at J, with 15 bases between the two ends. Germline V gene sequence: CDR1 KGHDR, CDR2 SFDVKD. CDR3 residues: CATSDWGGDLYQETQYF. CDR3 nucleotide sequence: TGTGCCACCAGTGATTGGGGGGGCGATTTGTACCAAGAGACCCAGTACTTC.

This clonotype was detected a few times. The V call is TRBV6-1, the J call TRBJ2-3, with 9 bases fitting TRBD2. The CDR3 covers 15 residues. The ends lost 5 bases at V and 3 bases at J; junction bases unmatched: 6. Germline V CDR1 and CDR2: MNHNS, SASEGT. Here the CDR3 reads CASSPGGLATDTQYF. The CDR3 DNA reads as TGTGCCAGCAGTCCGGGGGGACTAGCTACAGATACGCAGTATTTT.

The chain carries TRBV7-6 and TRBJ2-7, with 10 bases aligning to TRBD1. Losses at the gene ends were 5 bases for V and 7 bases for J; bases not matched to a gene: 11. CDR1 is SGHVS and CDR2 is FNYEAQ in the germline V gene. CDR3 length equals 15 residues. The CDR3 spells CASSPKTGGSREQYF. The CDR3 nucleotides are TGTGCCAGCAGCCCCAAGACAGGGGGCTCTCGTGAGCAGTACTTC.

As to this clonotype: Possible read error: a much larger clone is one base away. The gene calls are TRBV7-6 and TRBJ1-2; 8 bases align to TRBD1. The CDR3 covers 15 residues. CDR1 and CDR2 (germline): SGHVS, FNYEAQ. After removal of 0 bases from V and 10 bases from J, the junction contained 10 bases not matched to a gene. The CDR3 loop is CASSLAVTGGSDYTF. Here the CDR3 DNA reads TGTGCCAGCAGCTTAGCCGTCACAGGGGGTTCGGACTACACCTTC.

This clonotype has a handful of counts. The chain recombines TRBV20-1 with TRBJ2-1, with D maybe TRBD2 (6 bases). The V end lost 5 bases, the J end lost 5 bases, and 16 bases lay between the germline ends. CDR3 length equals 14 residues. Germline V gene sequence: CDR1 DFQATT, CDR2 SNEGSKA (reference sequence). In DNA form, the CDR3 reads TGCAGTGCTGGCGTTGCGCGGGGAGACAATGAGCAGTTCTTC. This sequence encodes CSAGVARGDNEQFF.

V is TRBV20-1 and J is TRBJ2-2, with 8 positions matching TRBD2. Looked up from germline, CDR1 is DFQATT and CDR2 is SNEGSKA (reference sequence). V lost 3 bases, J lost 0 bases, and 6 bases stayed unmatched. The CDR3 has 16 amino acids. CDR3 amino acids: CSARPRRGANTGELFF. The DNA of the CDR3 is TGCAGTGCTAGGCCCAGGCGGGGGGCGAACACCGGGGAGCTGTTTTTT.

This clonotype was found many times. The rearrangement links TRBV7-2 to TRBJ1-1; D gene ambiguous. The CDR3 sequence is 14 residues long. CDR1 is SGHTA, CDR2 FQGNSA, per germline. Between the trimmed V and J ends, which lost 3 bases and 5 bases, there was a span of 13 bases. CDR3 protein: CASSLGLLKTEAFF. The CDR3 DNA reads TGTGCCAGCAGCTTGGGTCTTCTAAAAACTGAAGCTTTCTTT.

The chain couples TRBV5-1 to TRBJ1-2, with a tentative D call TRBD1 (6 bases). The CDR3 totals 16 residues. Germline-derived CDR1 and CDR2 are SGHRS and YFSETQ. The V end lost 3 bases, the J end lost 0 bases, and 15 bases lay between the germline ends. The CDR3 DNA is TGCGCCAGCAGCTCTTACCGGACAGAAGCTAACTATGGCTACACCTTC. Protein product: CASSSYRTEANYGYTF.

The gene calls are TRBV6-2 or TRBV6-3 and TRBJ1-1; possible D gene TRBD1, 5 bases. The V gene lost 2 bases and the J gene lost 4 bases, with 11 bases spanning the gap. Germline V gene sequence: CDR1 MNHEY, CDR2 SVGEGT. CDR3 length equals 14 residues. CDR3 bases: TGTGCCAGCAGTTACATGGGACCCGGCACTGAAGCTTTCTTT. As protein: CASSYMGPGTEAFF.

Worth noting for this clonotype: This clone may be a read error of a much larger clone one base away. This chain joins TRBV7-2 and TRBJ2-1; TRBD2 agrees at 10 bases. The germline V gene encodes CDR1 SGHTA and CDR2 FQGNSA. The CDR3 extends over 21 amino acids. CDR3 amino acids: CASSLGSGGAIRPSSYNEQLF. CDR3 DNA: TGTGCCAGCAGCTTAGGGAGCGGGGGGGCTATCCGCCCGAGCTCCTACAATGAGCAGCTCTTC. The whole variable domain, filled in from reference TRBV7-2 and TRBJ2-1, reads GAGVSQSPSNKVTEKGKDVELRCDPISGHTALYWYRQSLGQGLEFLIYFQGNSAPDKSGLPSDRFSAERTGGSVSTLTIQRTQQEDSAVYLCASSLGSGGAIRPSSYNEQLFGPGTRLTVL.

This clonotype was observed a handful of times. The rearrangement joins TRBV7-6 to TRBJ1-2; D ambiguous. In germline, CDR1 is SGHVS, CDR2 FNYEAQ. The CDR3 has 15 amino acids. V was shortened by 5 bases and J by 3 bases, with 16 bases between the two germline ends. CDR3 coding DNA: TGTGCCAGCAGCGGGATTTCGGAGAGCCACTATGGCTACACCTTC. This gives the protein CASSGISESHYGYTF.

The CDR3 coding sequence is TGTGCCATCAGTAACCCCGGGACTAGCTCCTACAATGAGCAGTTCTTC. Its translation: CAISNPGTSSYNEQFF. The chain has TRBV10-3 and TRBJ2-1, with 8 nucleotides matching TRBD2. J was trimmed by 0 bases and V by 5 bases; bases with no gene match: 6. The CDR3 loop spans 16 amino acids. Looked up from germline, CDR1 is ENHRY and CDR2 is SYGVKD.

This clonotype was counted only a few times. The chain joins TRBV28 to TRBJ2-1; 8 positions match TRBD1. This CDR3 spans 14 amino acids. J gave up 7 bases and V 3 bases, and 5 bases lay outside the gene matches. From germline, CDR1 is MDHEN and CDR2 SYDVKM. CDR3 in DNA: TGTGCCAGCAGTTTTGACAGGGGAAGGAATGAGCAGTTCTTC. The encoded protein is CASSFDRGRNEQFF.

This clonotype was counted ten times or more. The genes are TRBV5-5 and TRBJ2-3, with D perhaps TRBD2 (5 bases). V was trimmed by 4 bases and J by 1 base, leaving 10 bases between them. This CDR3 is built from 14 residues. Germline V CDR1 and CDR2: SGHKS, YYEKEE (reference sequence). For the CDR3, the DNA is TGTGCCAGCAGCGGGGTGAGGGGCACAGATACGCAGTATTTT. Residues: CASSGVRGTDTQYF.

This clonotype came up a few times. DNA for the CDR3: TGTGCCAGCAGAAATCCGGGACTAGCGGCTACCTACGAGCAGTACTTC. Protein product: CASRNPGLAATYEQYF. V and J are TRBV6-2 or TRBV6-3 and TRBJ2-7; 11 bases fit TRBD2. Germline V gene lookup returns CDR1 MNHEY and CDR2 SVGEGT. The CDR3 loop spans 16 amino acids. The J segment lost 2 bases and the V segment lost 6 bases, leaving 9 bases of the junction unmatched.

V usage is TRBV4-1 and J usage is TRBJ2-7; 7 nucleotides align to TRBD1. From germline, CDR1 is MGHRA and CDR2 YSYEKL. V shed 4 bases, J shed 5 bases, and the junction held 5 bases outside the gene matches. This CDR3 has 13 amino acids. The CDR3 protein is CASSLNRGDEQYV. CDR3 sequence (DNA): TGCGCCAGCAGCCTTAACAGGGGAGACGAGCAGTACGTC.